Listed below are T cell receptor beta chains from one sample, sequenced in a study of T cell repertoires in cytomegalovirus infection. TCRdb independently ran MiXCR on the reads; one entry per CDR3 protein. The sample consists of approximately 500,000 distinct CDR3 sequences, 10% to 12% of them appearing once. Sequencing was carried out using PBMCs. The receptors were sampled from a human donor in good health (CMV status not recorded). Some clones in this sample may be carry-over from other donors' samples. CDR3s include the opening cysteine and the closing phenylalanine or tryptophan. A D gene is named only where the DNA matches it firmly. Size is stated for part of the rows, as once, few or many counts, or as a class when the clone is expanded.

J gene | D gene | clone size | V gene | CDR3 DNA | CDR3 protein
TRBJ2-4 | NA | many | TRBV20-1 | TGCAGTGAGCAGGAGGTAGCCAAAAACATTCAGTACTTC | CSEQEVAKNIQYF
TRBJ2-2 | NA | few | TRBV27 | TGTGCCAGCAGTTCCGCGACGAGGGAGCTGTTTTTT | CASSSATRELFF
TRBJ1-6 | NA | many | TRBV9 | TGTGCCAGCAGCGGAACCCCGGCAAAGGATTCACCCCTCCACTTT | CASSGTPAKDSPLHF
TRBJ2-3 | TRBD2 | many | TRBV12-3/TRBV12-4 | TGTGCCAGCAGCCCCACGGGAGGTCCAGATACGCAGTATTTT | CASSPTGGPDTQYF
TRBJ2-4 | TRBD2 | many | TRBV6-2/TRBV6-3 | TGTGCCAGCAGTTCCCGGACTAGCGGGAGTCAAAACATTCAGTACTTC | CASSSRTSGSQNIQYF
TRBJ2-3 | TRBD2 | NA | TRBV20-1 | TGCAGTGCTACGGAACTAGCGACAGATACGCAGTATTTT | CSATELATDTQYF
TRBJ1-5 | NA | NA | TRBV30 | TGTGCCTGGAGTGTGATGGGAAATCAGCCCCAGCATTTT | CAWSVMGNQPQHF
TRBJ2-1 | TRBD1 | many | TRBV28 | TGTGCCAGCGCAAATGGGGGACAGGGGGCGTATGAGCAGTTCTTC | CASANGGQGAYEQFF
TRBJ2-2 | NA | many | TRBV7-3 | TGTGCCAGCAGCTCTAGAGGAACTCCCACCGGGGAGCTGTTTTTT | CASSSRGTPTGELFF
TRBJ2-7 | TRBD1 | NA | TRBV28 | TGTGCCAGCAGTTCCACCGGGACAGGCGCCTCCTACGAGCAGTACTTC | CASSSTGTGASYEQYF
TRBJ2-5 | TRBD2 | many | TRBV6-1 | TGTGCCAGCAGTGAAGTAACTAGCGGGAGGGCTGGGAAGACCCAGTACTTC | CASSEVTSGRAGKTQYF
TRBJ2-5 | TRBD2 | NA | TRBV20-1 | TGCAGTGCTAGTCTACCCCTAGCGGGCCAAGAGACCCAGTACTTC | CSASLPLAGQETQYF
TRBJ1-2 | NA | few | TRBV27 | TGTGCCAGCAGTTTGGGCAGGGGAACGGGCTACACCTTC | CASSLGRGTGYTF
TRBJ2-3 | NA | few | TRBV2 | TGTGCCAGCATCCCCGGGAGGGGGCAAGCAGATACGCAGTATTTT | CASIPGRGQADTQYF
TRBJ2-3 | TRBD2 | many | TRBV11-3 | TGTGCCAGCAGCTTCGGACTAGCGGGGGCGGATGCAGATACGCAGTATTTT | CASSFGLAGADADTQYF
TRBJ2-1 | NA | NA | TRBV12-3/TRBV12-4 | TGTGCCAGCACTACCGGCAACCGGGAGTCGGGGCAGTTCTTC | CASTTGNRESGQFF
TRBJ2-3 | NA | NA | TRBV20-1 | TGCAGTGCTAGTGGGGACACTACAGATACGCAGTATTTT | CSASGDTTDTQYF
TRBJ1-2 | TRBD1 | many | TRBV29-1 | TGCAGCGTTGGAACCCGGGACAGACACTATGGCTACACCTTC | CSVGTRDRHYGYTF
TRBJ1-4 | NA | NA | TRBV19 | TGTGCCAGTAGTCAGGAAGATGAAAAACTGTTTTTT | CASSQEDEKLFF
TRBJ2-1 | NA | many | TRBV14 | TGTGCCAGCAGCCAAATCTGGCAGGTTTACAATGAGCAGTTCTTC | CASSQIWQVYNEQFF
TRBJ2-2 | TRBD2 | NA | TRBV9 | TGTGCCAGCAGCGTGGTTAGCGGGGGGGGGGAGCTGTTTTTT | CASSVVSGGGELFF
TRBJ1-6 | NA | many | TRBV7-2 | TGTGCCAGCAGCTTAACCGGGCATAATTCACCCCTCCACTTT | CASSLTGHNSPLHF
TRBJ1-5 | NA | NA | TRBV18 | TGTGCCAGCTCACCTTCCTCCGCGGGGAGCAATCAGCCCCAGCATTTT | CASSPSSAGSNQPQHF
TRBJ1-2 | NA | many | TRBV12-3/TRBV12-4 | TGTGCCAGCAGTCAAAGTAACTATGGCTACACCTTC | CASSQSNYGYTF
TRBJ1-5 | NA | many | TRBV28 | TGTGCCAGCAGTTTTGGGGACAGCAATCAGCCCCAGCATTTT | CASSFGDSNQPQHF
TRBJ1-1 | NA | many | TRBV28 | TGTGCCAGCAGTTTAAAGATCTCGAACACTGAAGCTTTCTTT | CASSLKISNTEAFF
TRBJ1-5 | TRBD1 | many | TRBV6-6 | TGTGCCAGCAACCGGGACAGCCCCAATCAGCCCCAGCATTTT | CASNRDSPNQPQHF
TRBJ2-6 | NA | few | TRBV5-1 | TGCGCCAGCAGCTTGGAGTTAGGGCAGGGCGCCTCTGGGGCCAACGTCCTGACTTTC | CASSLELGQGASGANVLTF
TRBJ2-3 | NA | many | TRBV7-3 | TGTGCCAGCTCGAGACTAGGCCCAGATACGCAGTATTTT | CASSRLGPDTQYF
TRBJ2-1 | NA | few | TRBV18 | TGTGCCAGCTCACCAGAGGAAGCCGATGAGCAGTTCTTC | CASSPEEADEQFF
TRBJ2-5 | TRBD1 | many | TRBV7-8 | TGTGCCAGCAGGACCGGGACAGGGCTCGAGACCCAGTACTTC | CASRTGTGLETQYF
TRBJ2-6 | NA | many | TRBV7-8 | TGTGCCAGCACGGATGGGGTGACTGGGGCCAACGTCCTGACTTTC | CASTDGVTGANVLTF
TRBJ2-1 | NA | NA | TRBV5-6 | TGTGCCAGCAGCTTCGGTACAGAGATATACAATGAGCAGTTCTTC | CASSFGTEIYNEQFF
TRBJ2-5 | TRBD2 | NA | TRBV11-3 | TGTGCCAGCAGCTCGACGGGACTAGCGGGATTAGAGACCCAGTACTTC | CASSSTGLAGLETQYF
TRBJ1-2 | TRBD1 | NA | TRBV5-1 | TGCGCCAGCAGCGCCGGGACAGGGGTGACAAGCTATGGCTACACCTTC | CASSAGTGVTSYGYTF
TRBJ1-3 | NA | NA | TRBV15 | TGTGCCACCAGCAGAGATCGAGGGGGAACTGGAAACACCATATATTTT | CATSRDRGGTGNTIYF
TRBJ2-7 | TRBD1 | many | TRBV2 | TGTGCCAGCAGTGAGGAGACAGGGGGCGGCGAGCAGTACTTC | CASSEETGGGEQYF